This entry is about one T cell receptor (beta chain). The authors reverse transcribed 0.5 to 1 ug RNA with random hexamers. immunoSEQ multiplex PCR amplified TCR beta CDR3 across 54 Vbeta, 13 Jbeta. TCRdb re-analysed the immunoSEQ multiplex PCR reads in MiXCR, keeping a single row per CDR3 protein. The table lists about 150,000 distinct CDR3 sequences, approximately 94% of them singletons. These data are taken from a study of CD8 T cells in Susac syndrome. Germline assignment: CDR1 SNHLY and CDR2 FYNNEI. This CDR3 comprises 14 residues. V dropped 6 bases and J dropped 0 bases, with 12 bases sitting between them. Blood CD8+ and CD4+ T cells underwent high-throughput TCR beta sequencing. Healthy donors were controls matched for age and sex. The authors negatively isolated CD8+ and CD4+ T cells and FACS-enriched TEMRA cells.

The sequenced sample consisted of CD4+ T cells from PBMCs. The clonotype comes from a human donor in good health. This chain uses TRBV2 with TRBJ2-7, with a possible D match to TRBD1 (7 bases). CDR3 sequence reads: CASRRDRPSYEQYF. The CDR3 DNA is TGTGCCAGCAGGCGGGACAGACCCTCCTACGAGCAGTACTTC.